A selection of T cell receptor beta chains follows, all from one sample in a study of CXCR3-negative and CXCR3-positive naive CD8 T cells. From the 5' RACE reads, TCRdb lists one entry per CDR3 protein and no DNA. The sample shows around 150,000 distinct CDR3 sequences, and 0.41% sits with its ten largest clones. The specimen sequenced was naive CXCR3+ CD8+ T cells from blood. These receptors were obtained from a human donor in good health. Some clones in this sample may be carry-over from other donors' samples. Each CDR3 is given with its conserved first and last residue.

J | V | CDR3
TRBJ2-1 | TRBV20-1 | CSARDIGQGDYEQFF
TRBJ2-6 | TRBV7-7 | CASSFGGEVSGANVLTF
TRBJ2-1 | TRBV25-1 | CASSELLRSSGGPYNEQFF
TRBJ2-1 | TRBV7-6 | CASCLTGGGYNEQFF
TRBJ2-3 | TRBV14 | CASSPGWADTQYF
TRBJ2-1 | TRBV10-3 | CATTGQGPTDEQFF
TRBJ1-5 | TRBV24-1 | CATSDGSRPPQHF
TRBJ2-7 | TRBV4-2 | CASSQDDRTYEQYF
TRBJ1-2 | TRBV3-1 | CASSQVEGYGYTF
TRBJ2-7 | TRBV7-2 | CASSLSGTGNEQYF
TRBJ2-2 | TRBV12-3/TRBV12-4 | CASRRDRNTGELFF
TRBJ1-1 | TRBV7-9 | CASSLAGTVNTEAFF
TRBJ2-1 | TRBV4-1 | CASSLDRGNEQFF
TRBJ1-2 | TRBV28 | CASSLQGGGYTF
TRBJ1-4 | TRBV20-1 | CSAPEQTTYRNEKLFF
TRBJ1-2 | TRBV3-1 | CASSARTGGSDGYTF
TRBJ2-7 | TRBV18 | CASSPSDRGLTYEQYF
TRBJ2-1 | TRBV4-1 | CASSVQLSSYNEQFF
TRBJ2-5 | TRBV15 | CATSAWETKRETQYF
TRBJ2-5 | TRBV5-6 | CASSLASRGVETQYF
TRBJ1-2 | TRBV19 | CASSEYIGTVYYGYTF
TRBJ2-3 | TRBV2 | CASTNLEGTDTQYF
TRBJ2-7 | TRBV4-1 | CASSQDQGVYEQYF
TRBJ2-5 | TRBV4-1 | CASSQGGGARETQYF
TRBJ2-1 | TRBV7-6 | CASSRDMTTGLAGVKQFF
TRBJ2-5 | TRBV27 | CASSFDSSGETQYF
TRBJ2-1 | TRBV29-1 | CSDLSGRANNEQFF
TRBJ2-7 | TRBV7-6 | CASSLPRTYEQYF
TRBJ2-7 | TRBV29-1 | CSVEGASYEQYF
TRBJ2-3 | TRBV29-1 | CSVIPPNQVDTDTQYF
TRBJ1-5 | TRBV9 | CASSDRRQGAANQPQHF
TRBJ2-5 | TRBV12-3/TRBV12-4 | CASSFGLAGEDRETQYF
TRBJ2-7 | TRBV9 | CASSEDGYQGDEQYF
TRBJ2-5 | TRBV25-1 | CASKQGHSTVETQYF
TRBJ2-7 | TRBV2 | CASTPSGSGYSYEQYF
TRBJ2-7 | TRBV7-9 | CASSLAPASGRAGEQYF
TRBJ2-7 | TRBV15 | CATSREGEVNEQYF
TRBJ2-3 | TRBV6-5 | CASSPGRGTDTQYF
TRBJ1-2 | TRBV27 | CASSLMFQGPEGYGYTF
TRBJ2-1 | TRBV13 | CASSFQLAGGNEQFF
TRBJ1-5 | TRBV28 | CASSLQGVSNQPQHF
TRBJ2-3 | TRBV29-1 | CSGADRGYSTDTQYF